A single sample is the source of the 5 T cell receptor beta chains below, sequenced in a study of blood T cells in healthy people across ages. It was with a sample-barcoded 5' primer and a J-beta primer mix that a second PCR of roughly 6 to 11 cycles was run. TCRdb re-derived calls from the 5' RACE reads in MiXCR, one entry per CDR3 protein. The sample carries under 2,000,000 distinct CDR3 sequences, 40% to 55% recorded once. The source material was blood. The receptor set was obtained from a woman between 40 and 55 years old in good health.

This rearrangement joins TRBV20-1 to TRBJ2-5; the match to TRBD2 covers 11 bases. V dropped 3 bases and J dropped 5; count of bases not matched to a gene: 14. The length of the CDR3 is 17 residues. The V gene's germline CDR1 is DFQATT and CDR2 SNEGSKA (reference sequence). CDR3 in amino acids: CSASVQEGLAERETQYF. The DNA for the CDR3 is TGCAGTGCTAGCGTCCAGGAGGGACTAGCGGAAAGGGAGACCCAGTACTTC.

This chain links TRBV20-1 with TRBJ2-5; 9 nucleotides agree with TRBD2. This CDR3 is 15 amino acids long. The trim removed 0 bases at V and 4 bases at J, leaving 6 bases unmatched. The germline gives CDR1 DFQATT, CDR2 SNEGSKA (reference sequence). The CDR3: CSARDRLAGRETQYF. The CDR3 DNA reads as TGCAGTGCTAGAGATCGGCTAGCGGGGAGAGAGACCCAGTACTTC.

The chain has TRBV2 and TRBJ1-6; D uncertain. This CDR3 region has 12 residues. V lost 8 bases and J lost 10, with 12 bases in between. Per the germline V gene, CDR1 is SNHLY and CDR2 is FYNNEI. Written as DNA, the CDR3 is TGTGCCAGCGGTCTACAGCAATCACCCCTCCACTTT. Its protein is CASGLQQSPLHF.

The J gene is TRBJ2-4, the V gene TRBV3-1, with D possibly being TRBD1 (5 bases). V lost 0 bases and J lost 6, with 12 bases in between. Germline values: CDR1 LGHDT, CDR2 YNNKEL (reference sequence). The CDR3 has 15 residues. CDR3 residues: CASSQEWDQGNIQYF. For the CDR3, the DNA is TGTGCCAGCAGCCAAGAGTGGGATCAGGGAAACATTCAGTACTTC.

This clonotype has more than one count but fewer than ten. The J gene is TRBJ1-5, the V gene TRBV7-9, with D tentatively TRBD1 (5 bases). Germline-derived CDR1 and CDR2 are SEHNR and FQNEAQ (reference sequence). This CDR3 spans 13 amino acids. Between the trimmed V and J ends, which lost 5 bases and 6 bases, there was a span of 11 bases. The CDR3 protein is CASSSLGGQPQHF. As DNA, the CDR3 is TGTGCCAGCAGCAGCTTGGGGGGTCAGCCCCAGCATTTT.